The 5 T cell receptor beta chains below were found in one sample sequenced in a study of blood T cell repertoires in COVID-19. The repertoire was sequenced with immunoSEQ multiplex PCR; TCRdb's copy has only in-frame clones and lacks some. This table holds around 140,000 clones, 80% to 90% found once. Input material: peripheral blood. The origin of the receptors is a woman between 50 and 59 years old with active or convalescent COVID-19.

V and J are TRBV28 and TRBJ1-2; the D gene is possibly TRBD1 (5 bases). Germline V gene lookup returns CDR1 MDHEN and CDR2 SYDVKM. This CDR3 spans 15 amino acids. V was cut by 7 bases and J by 1 base, with 16 bases left in between. CDR3 sequence (DNA): TGTGCCAGCACTCATAGGAGGGGTCATAACTATGGCTACACCTTC. Translating it yields CASTHRRGHNYGYTF.

The V and J genes are TRBV6-6 and TRBJ2-5, with D possibly TRBD2 on 6 matching bases. There are 16 residues in the CDR3. Trimming removed 2 bases from V and 2 bases from J, with 15 bases in between. Germline V lookup: CDR1 MNHNY, CDR2 SVGAGI (reference sequence). The CDR3 reads CASSYGLATIQETQYF. The DNA of the CDR3 is TGTGCCAGCAGTTACGGTCTAGCGACCATACAAGAGACCCAGTACTTC.

The chain recombines TRBV19 with TRBJ2-2; 7 bases map to TRBD1. Trimming at V came to 0 bases and at J to 1 base, leaving 5 bases not matched to a gene. Per germline, CDR1 LNHDA and CDR2 SQIVND (reference sequence). The CDR3 runs to 17 residues. The CDR3 nucleotides read TGTGCCAGTAGTATAGATCCCCGGACAGGGAACACCGGGGAGCTGTTTTTT. Translation gives CASSIDPRTGNTGELFF. The complete variable domain, with remaining parts taken from reference TRBV19 and TRBJ2-2, reads DGGITQSPKYLFRKEGQNVTLSCEQNLNHDAMYWYRQDPGQGLRLIYYSQIVNDFQKGDIAEGYSVSREKKESFPLTVTSAQKNPTAFYLCASSIDPRTGNTGELFFGEGSRLTVL.

This clone appeared a single time. V and J are TRBV6-5 and TRBJ2-2; 7 bases are shared with TRBD1. Looked up from germline, CDR1 is MNHEY and CDR2 is SVGAGI. The CDR3 runs to 13 residues. V trimming: 7 bases; J trimming: 3 bases; junction bases outside the gene matches: 2. DNA for the CDR3: TGTGCCAGCACAACAGGGGACACCGGGGAGCTGTTTTTT. This encodes CASTTGDTGELFF.

The genes are TRBV3-1 (or the pseudogene TRBV3-2) and TRBJ2-5, with a weak D call TRBD2 (6 bases). There are 16 residues in the CDR3. The V and J ends lost 0 bases and 7 bases respectively, with 18 bases between them. Per the germline V gene, CDR1 is LGHDT and CDR2 is YNNKEL (reference sequence). The CDR3 sequence is CASSQEGPREEGTQYF. The CDR3 DNA reads TGTGCCAGCAGCCAAGAGGGGCCCAGGGAGGAGGGGACCCAGTACTTC.